Sequencing of this T cell receptor beta chain was carried out in a study of PD-1 blockade in classical Hodgkin lymphoma. The study's findings and limits: TCR diversity in CD4+, not CD8+, cells rose significantly by C4D1.

Libraries were prepared by immunoSEQ multiplex PCR; TCRdb keeps only in-frame clonotypes and omits some of them. Among 20,000 to 25,000 clones listed, roughly 80% were seen once. To note about this clone: Its antigen is undetermined.

The V end lost 2 bases, the J end lost 9 bases, and 11 bases lay between the germline ends. This CDR3 contains 13 residues. The germline CDR1 and CDR2 sequences are SGHNT and YENEEA. Regarding time point: cycle 4 day 1 (C4D1), after around six weeks of nivolumab. No patient escaped relapse after autologous stem cell transplantation, and brentuximab vedotin exposure varied. Out of thawed PBMCs, magnetic negative selection purified CD4+ T cells. Complete response, partial response or progressive disease were the best responses. This sequence was found in a human donor with classical Hodgkin lymphoma. The rearrangement joins TRBV11-3 to TRBJ2-1, with D maybe TRBD2 (6 bases). The sample here was CD4+ T cells from blood, taken before the fourth cycle of nivolumab. The chain's CDR3 is CASSLTAGIEQFF. CDR3 bases: TGTGCCAGCAGCTTAACTGCGGGGATTGAGCAGTTCTTC.